The following is a TCR beta chain sequence with its context. The sample originates from a study of blood T cell repertoires in COVID-19. The CDR3 is 18 residues long. Germline V CDR1 and CDR2: LNHDA, SQIVND (reference sequence). With 5 bases clipped from V and 4 bases from J, the junction kept 11 bases outside the gene matches. Generated by immunoSEQ multiplex PCR, the TCRdb table keeps only in-frame clones and is missing some. The table includes approximately 170,000 clones, over 85% detected once. The sample consisted of peripheral blood. This sequence originates from a man in his 60s with active or convalescent COVID-19. The chain joins TRBV19 to TRBJ2-6; 10 bases line up with TRBD2. This chain's CDR3 is CASSPIQREGPGANVLTF. In nucleotides, the CDR3 is TGTGCCAGTAGTCCAATTCAGCGGGAGGGCCCAGGGGCCAACGTCCTGACTTTC.